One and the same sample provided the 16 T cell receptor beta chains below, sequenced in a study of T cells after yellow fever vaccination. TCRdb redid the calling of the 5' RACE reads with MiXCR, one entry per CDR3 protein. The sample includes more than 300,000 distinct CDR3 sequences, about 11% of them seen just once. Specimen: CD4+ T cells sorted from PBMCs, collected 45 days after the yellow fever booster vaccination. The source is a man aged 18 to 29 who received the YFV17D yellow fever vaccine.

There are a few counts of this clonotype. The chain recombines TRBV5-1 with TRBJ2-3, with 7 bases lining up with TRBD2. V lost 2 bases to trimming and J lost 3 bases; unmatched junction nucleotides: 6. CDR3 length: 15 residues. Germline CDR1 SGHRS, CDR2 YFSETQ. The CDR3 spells CASSFGGIETDTQYF. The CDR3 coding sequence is TGCGCCAGCAGCTTCGGGGGGATTGAGACAGATACGCAGTATTTT.

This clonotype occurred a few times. CDR3 nucleotide sequence: TGCGCCAGCAGCCAAGATCGGGGGGGGCTCACAGATACGCAGTATTTT. It codes for CASSQDRGGLTDTQYF. The rearrangement uses TRBV4-3 and TRBJ2-3; the match to TRBD2 covers 8 bases. The CDR3 has 16 residues. Losses at the gene ends were 0 bases for V and 2 bases for J; bases not matched to a gene: 4. Per the germline V gene, CDR1 is LGHNA and CDR2 is YSLEER.

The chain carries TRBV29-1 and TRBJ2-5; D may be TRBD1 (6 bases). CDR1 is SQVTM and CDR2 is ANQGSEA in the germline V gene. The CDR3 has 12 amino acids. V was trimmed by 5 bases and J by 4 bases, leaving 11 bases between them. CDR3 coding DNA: TGCAGCGTTCGCACAGGGCCAGAGACCCAGTACTTC. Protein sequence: CSVRTGPETQYF.

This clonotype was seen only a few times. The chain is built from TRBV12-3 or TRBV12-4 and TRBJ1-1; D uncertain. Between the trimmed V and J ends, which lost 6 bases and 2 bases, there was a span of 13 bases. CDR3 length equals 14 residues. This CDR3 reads CASRPPGVNTEAFF. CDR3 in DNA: TGTGCCAGCAGGCCTCCCGGTGTCAACACTGAAGCTTTCTTT.

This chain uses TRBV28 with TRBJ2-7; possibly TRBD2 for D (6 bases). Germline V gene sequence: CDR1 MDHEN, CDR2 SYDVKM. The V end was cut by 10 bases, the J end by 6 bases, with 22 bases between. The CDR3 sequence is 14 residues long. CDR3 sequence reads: CATSLMGTSGEQYV. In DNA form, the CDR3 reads TGTGCCACCTCTCTCATGGGGACTTCAGGCGAGCAGTACGTC.

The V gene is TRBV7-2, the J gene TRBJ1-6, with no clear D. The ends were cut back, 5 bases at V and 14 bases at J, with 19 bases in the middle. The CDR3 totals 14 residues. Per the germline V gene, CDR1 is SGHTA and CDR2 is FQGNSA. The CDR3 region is CASSGRQQITALHF. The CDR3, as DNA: TGTGCCAGCAGCGGACGACAACAGATCACAGCCCTCCACTTT.

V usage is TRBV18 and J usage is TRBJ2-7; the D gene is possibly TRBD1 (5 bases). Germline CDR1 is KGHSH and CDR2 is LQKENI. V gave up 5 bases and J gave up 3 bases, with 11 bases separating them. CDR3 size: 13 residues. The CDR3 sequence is CASSAGSIYEQYF. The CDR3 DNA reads TGTGCCAGCTCAGCAGGGTCGATCTACGAGCAGTACTTC.

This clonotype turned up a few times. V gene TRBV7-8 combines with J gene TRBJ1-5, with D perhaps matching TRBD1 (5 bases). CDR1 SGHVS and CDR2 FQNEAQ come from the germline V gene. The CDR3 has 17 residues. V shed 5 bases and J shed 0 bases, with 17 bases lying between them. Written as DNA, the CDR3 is TGTGCCAGCAGCCATAAAACAGGAGTAATTAGCAATCAGCCCCAGCATTTT. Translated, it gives CASSHKTGVISNQPQHF.

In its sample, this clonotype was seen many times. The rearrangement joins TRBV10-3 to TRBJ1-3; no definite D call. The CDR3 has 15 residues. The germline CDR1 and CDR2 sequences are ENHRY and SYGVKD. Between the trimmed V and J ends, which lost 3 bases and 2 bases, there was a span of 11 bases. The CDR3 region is CAISDTGKTGNTIYF. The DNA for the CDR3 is TGTGCCATCAGTGACACCGGGAAAACTGGAAACACCATATATTTT.

This chain's CDR3 is CASSQARDTIYF. DNA of the CDR3: TGTGCCAGCAGCCAGGCCCGGGACACCATATATTTT. The chain has TRBV3-1 and TRBJ1-3; D uncertain. Germline CDR1 is LGHDT and CDR2 is YNNKEL (reference sequence). The CDR3 is made up of 12 amino acids. V shed 3 bases and J shed 8 bases, with 8 bases lying between them.

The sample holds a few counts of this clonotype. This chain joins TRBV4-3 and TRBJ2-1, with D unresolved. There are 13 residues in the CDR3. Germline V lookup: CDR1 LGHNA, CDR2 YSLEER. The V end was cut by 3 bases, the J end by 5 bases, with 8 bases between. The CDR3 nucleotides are TGCGCCAGCAGCCATCAACGGGACAATGAGCAGTTCTTC. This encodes CASSHQRDNEQFF.

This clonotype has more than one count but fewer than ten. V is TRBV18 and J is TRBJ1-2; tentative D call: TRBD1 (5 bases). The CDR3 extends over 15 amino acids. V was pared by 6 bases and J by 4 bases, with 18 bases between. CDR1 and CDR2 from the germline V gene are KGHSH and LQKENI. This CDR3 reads CASSPSSPRGYGYTF. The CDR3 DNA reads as TGTGCCAGCTCCCCCTCGAGTCCTAGGGGCTATGGCTACACCTTC.

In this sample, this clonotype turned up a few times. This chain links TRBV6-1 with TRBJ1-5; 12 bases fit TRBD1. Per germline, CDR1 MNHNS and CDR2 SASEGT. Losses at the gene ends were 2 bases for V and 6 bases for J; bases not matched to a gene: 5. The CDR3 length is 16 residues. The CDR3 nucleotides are TGTGCCAGCAGTGAACAAGGGACAGGGGGCACTCAGCCCCAGCATTTT. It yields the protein CASSEQGTGGTQPQHF.

The CDR3 reads CASSRGTEGWEQYF. The CDR3 nucleotides read TGCGCCAGCAGCCGAGGAACCGAGGGGTGGGAGCAGTACTTC. The chain carries TRBV4-1 and TRBJ2-7; D possibly matches TRBD1 or TRBD2 (5 bases each). The V gene lost 4 bases and the J gene lost 7 bases, with 17 bases spanning the gap. The CDR3 spans 14 residues. The germline gives CDR1 MGHRA, CDR2 YSYEKL.

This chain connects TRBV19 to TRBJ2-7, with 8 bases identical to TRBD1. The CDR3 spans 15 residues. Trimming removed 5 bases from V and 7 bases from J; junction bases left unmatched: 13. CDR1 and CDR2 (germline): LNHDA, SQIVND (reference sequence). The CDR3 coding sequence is TGTGCCAGTAGTCCGCTCGGACAGGGCCTTTTTGAGCAGTACTTC. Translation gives CASSPLGQGLFEQYF.

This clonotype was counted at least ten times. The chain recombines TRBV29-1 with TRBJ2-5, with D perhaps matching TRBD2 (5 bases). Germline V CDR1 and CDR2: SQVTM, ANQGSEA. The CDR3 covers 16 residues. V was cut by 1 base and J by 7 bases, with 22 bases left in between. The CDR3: CSVEGLRRVGISTQYF. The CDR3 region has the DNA TGCAGCGTTGAAGGGTTGAGGCGGGTTGGCATTTCGACCCAGTACTTC.